The TCR beta chain under discussion was sequenced for a study of shared clonotypes between healthy human individuals. The repertoire was sequenced with immunoSEQ multiplex PCR; TCRdb's copy has only in-frame clones and lacks some. The sample contains over a million clones, about 84% of which appear only once. General study results and limits: About 4.5% of naive CD4 clonotypes were common to a handful of donors.

As for this clone: Antigen unknown. A far larger clone differs by one base, so this is likely a read error.

The CDR3 totals 14 residues. CDR1 and CDR2 from the germline V gene are SGHAT and FQDESV (reference sequence). V and J are TRBV11-1 and TRBJ2-7; perhaps TRBD2 as D (6 bases). Material: memory CD4+ T cells from PBMCs. Specified subset: CD45RA-negative fraction. The sequence was collected from a man aged 18 to 29 in good health. Some clones in this sample may be carry-over from other donors' samples. The CDR3 DNA is TGTGCCAGCAGCTTATTCGGGAGTTCCTACGAGCGGTACTTC. Translated, it gives CASSLFGSSYERYF. Variable domain in full (rest from reference TRBV11-1 and TRBJ2-7): EAEVAQSPRYKITEKSQAVAFWCDPISGHATLYWYRQILGQGPELLVQFQDESVVDDSQLPKDRFSAERLKGVDSTLKIQPAELGDSAMYLCASSLFGSSYERYFGPGTRLTVT.